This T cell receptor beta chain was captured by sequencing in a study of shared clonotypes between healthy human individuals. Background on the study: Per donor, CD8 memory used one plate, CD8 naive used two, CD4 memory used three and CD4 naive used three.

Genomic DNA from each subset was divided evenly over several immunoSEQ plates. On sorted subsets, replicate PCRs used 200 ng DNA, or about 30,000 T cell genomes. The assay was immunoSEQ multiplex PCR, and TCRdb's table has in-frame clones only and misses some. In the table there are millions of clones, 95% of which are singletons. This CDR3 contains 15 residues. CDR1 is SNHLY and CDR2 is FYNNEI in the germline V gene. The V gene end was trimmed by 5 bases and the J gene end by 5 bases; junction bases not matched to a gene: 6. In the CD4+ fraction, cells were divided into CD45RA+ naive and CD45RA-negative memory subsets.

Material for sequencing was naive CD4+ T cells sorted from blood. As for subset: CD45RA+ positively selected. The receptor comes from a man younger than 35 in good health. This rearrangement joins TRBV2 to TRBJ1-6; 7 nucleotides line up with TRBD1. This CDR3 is CASSTQGDNNSPLHF. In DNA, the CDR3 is TGTGCCAGCAGTACCCAGGGGGACAATAATTCACCCCTCCACTTT.